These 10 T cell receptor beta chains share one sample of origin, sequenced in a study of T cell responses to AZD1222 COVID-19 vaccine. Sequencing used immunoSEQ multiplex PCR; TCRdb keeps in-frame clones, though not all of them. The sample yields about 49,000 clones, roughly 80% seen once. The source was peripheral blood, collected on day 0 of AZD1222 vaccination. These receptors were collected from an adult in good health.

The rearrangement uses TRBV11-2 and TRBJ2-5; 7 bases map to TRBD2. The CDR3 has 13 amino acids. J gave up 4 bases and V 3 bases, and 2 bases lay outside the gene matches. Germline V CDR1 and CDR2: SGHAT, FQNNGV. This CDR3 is CASSFPGGETQYF. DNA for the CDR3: TGTGCCAGCAGCTTCCCGGGAGGAGAGACCCAGTACTTC.

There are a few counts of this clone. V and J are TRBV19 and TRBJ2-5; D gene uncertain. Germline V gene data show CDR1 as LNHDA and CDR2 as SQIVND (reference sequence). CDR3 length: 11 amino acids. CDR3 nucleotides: TGTGCTACCAGTTCGGAAGAGACCCAGTACTTC. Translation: CATSSEETQYF. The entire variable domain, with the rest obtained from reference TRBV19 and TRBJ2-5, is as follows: DGGITQSPKYLFRKEGQNVTLSCEQNLNHDAMYWYRQDPGQGLRLIYYSQIVNDFQKGDIAEGYSVSREKKESFPLTVTSAQKNPTAFYLCATSSEETQYFGPGTRLLVL.

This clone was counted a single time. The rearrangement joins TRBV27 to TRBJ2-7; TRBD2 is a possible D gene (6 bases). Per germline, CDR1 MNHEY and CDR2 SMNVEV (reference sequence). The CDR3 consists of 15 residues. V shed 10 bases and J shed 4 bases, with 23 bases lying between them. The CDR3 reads CATSHLNRDSYEQYF. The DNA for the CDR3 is TGTGCCACCAGCCACCTGAACCGGGACTCATACGAGCAGTACTTC.

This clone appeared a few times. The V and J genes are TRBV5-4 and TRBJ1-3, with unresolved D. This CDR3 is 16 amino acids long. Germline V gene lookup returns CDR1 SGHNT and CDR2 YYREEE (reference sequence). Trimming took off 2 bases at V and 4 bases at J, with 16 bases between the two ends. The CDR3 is CASSLIGGPSGNTIYF. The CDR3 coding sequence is TGTGCCAGCAGCTTAATTGGCGGCCCCTCAGGAAACACCATATATTTT.

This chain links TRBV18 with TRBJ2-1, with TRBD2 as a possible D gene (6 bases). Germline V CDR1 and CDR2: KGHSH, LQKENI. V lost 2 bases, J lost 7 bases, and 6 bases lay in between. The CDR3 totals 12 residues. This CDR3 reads CASSPGGNEQFF. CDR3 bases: TGTGCCAGCTCACCAGGGGGGAATGAGCAGTTCTTC.

The chain's CDR3 is CASSAHRGNYNEQFF. In nucleotides, the CDR3 is TGTGCCAGTAGTGCCCACAGGGGAAACTACAATGAGCAGTTCTTC. The V and J genes are TRBV19 and TRBJ2-1, with 7 positions matching TRBD1. Per the germline V gene, CDR1 is LNHDA and CDR2 is SQIVND (reference sequence). This CDR3 is 15 amino acids long. V was pared by 5 bases and J by 3 bases, with 7 bases of the junction left unmatched. The full variable domain, with the rest looked up from reference TRBV19 and TRBJ2-1, is DGGITQSPKYLFRKEGQNVTLSCEQNLNHDAMYWYRQDPGQGLRLIYYSQIVNDFQKGDIAEGYSVSREKKESFPLTVTSAQKNPTAFYLCASSAHRGNYNEQFFGPGTRLTVL.

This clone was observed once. The CDR3 here is CASTSSGQGREKLFF. CDR3 nucleotides: TGTGCCAGCACCTCCTCCGGACAGGGTCGAGAAAAACTGTTTTTT. The chain is built from TRBV5-6 and TRBJ1-4; 8 nucleotides agree with TRBD1. Per the germline V gene, CDR1 is SGHDT and CDR2 is YYEEEE. The CDR3 is 15 residues long. The trim removed 6 bases at V and 8 bases at J, leaving 12 bases unmatched.

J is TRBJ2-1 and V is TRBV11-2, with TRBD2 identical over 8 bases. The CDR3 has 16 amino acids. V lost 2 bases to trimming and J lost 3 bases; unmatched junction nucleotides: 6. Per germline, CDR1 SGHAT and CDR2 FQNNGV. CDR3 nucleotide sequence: TGTGCCAGCAGCTTACTCCCAGCGGGGGACTACAATGAGCAGTTCTTC. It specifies CASSLLPAGDYNEQFF.

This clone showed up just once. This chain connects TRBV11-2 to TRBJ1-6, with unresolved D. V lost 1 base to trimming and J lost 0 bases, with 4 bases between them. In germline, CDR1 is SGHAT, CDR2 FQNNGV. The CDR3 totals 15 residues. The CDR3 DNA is TGTGCCAGCAGCTTAGGAAGCTCCTATAATTCACCCCTCCACTTT. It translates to CASSLGSSYNSPLHF.

CDR3 sequence: CASRPGGRNTGELFF. CDR3 DNA sequence: TGTGCCAGCAGACCAGGGGGAAGGAACACCGGGGAGCTGTTTTTT. The chain couples TRBV28 to TRBJ2-2, with 7 bases aligning to TRBD1. With V trimmed by 6 bases and J by 1 base, 5 bases remained unmatched. Germline CDR1 is MDHEN and CDR2 is SYDVKM. There are 15 residues in the CDR3. The variable domain in full, with the rest retrieved from reference TRBV28 and TRBJ2-2, is DVKVTQSSRYLVKRTGEKVFLECVQDMDHENMFWYRQDPGLGLRLIYFSYDVKMKEKGDIPEGYSVSREKKERFSLILESASTNQTSMYLCASRPGGRNTGELFFGEGSRLTVL.